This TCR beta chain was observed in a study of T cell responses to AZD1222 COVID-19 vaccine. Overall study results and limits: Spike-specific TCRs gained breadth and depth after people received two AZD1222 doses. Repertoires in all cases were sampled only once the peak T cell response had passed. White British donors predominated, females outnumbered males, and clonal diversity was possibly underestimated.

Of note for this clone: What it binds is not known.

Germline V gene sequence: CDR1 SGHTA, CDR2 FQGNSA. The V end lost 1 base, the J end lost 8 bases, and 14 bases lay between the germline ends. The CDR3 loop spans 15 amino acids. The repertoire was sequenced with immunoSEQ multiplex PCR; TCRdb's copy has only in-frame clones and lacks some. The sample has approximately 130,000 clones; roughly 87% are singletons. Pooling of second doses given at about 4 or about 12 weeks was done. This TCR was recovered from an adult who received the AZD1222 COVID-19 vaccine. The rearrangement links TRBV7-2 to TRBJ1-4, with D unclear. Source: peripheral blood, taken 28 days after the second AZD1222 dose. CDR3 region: CASSLEIGRFEKLFF. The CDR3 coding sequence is TGTGCCAGCAGCTTAGAAATCGGGAGGTTCGAAAAACTGTTTTTT.